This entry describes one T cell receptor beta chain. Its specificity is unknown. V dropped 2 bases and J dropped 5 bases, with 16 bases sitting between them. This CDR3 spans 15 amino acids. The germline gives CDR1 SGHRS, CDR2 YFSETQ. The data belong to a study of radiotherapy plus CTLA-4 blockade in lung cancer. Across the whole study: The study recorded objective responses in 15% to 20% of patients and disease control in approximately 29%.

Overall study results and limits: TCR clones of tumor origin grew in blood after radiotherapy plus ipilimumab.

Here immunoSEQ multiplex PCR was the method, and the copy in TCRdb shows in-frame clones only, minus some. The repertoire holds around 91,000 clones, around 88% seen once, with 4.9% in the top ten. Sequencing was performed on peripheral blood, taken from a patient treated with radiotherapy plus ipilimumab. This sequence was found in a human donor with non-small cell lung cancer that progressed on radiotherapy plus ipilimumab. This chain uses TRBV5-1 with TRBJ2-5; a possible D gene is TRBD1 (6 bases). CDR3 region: CASSFGGPTGETQYF. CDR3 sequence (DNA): TGCGCCAGCAGCTTTGGGGGCCCCACGGGGGAGACCCAGTACTTC.